This TCR beta chain is from a study of CD4+ T cells in melanoma. The assay was immunoSEQ multiplex PCR, and TCRdb's table has in-frame clones only and misses some. The table includes approximately 14,000 clones, less than 70% detected once. V was clipped by 7 bases and J by 9 bases, with 16 bases between them. The CDR3 has 13 residues. Germline assignment: CDR1 WSHSY and CDR2 SAAADI. V is TRBV10-2 and J is TRBJ2-1, with D maybe TRBD2 (5 bases). The sequence came from a human donor with melanoma. Sequences were obtained from cells from a culture (not recorded whether cultured in vitro). CDR3 sequence reads: CASIERPESEQFF. As DNA, the CDR3 is TGCGCCAGCATCGAGCGGCCCGAATCTGAGCAGTTCTTC.